The 2 T cell receptor beta chains given below trace back to one sample, sequenced in a study of T-cell reconstitution after alpha-beta-depleted transplantation in children. The library targeted TCRbeta and was prepared with unique molecular identifiers. Each CDR3 protein is one row after TCRdb ran MiXCR on the PCR reads. Of approximately 230,000 distinct CDR3 sequences in the sample, 20% to 30% were seen once. The sequenced sample was PBMCs, mostly from graft donor cells, obtained 360 days after TCRalphabeta/CD19-depleted stem cell transplant. The receptor set was obtained from a female patient under 10 years old who had a stem cell transplant for congenital amegakaryocytic thrombocytopenia, so the T cells may come from the graft donor.

The chain couples TRBV12-3 or TRBV12-4 to TRBJ2-1; D might be TRBD1 (7 bases). Deletions cut 5 bases from V and 4 bases from J, with 18 bases between. This CDR3 comprises 16 residues. CDR3 loop: CASSPQGGESYNEQFF. The CDR3 region has the DNA TGTGCCAGCAGTCCCCAGGGGGGAGAATCTTACAATGAGCAGTTCTTC.

The chain links TRBV4-1 to TRBJ2-1; the match to TRBD2 covers 11 bases. V gave up 7 bases and J gave up 5 bases; unmatched junction bases: 13. CDR1 and CDR2 (germline): MGHRA, YSYEKL. The CDR3 covers 17 residues. CDR3 nucleotide sequence: TGCGCCAGCATTCCTACCGGGCTAGCGGGAGGTCACAATGAGCAGTTCTTC. The encoded protein is CASIPTGLAGGHNEQFF.